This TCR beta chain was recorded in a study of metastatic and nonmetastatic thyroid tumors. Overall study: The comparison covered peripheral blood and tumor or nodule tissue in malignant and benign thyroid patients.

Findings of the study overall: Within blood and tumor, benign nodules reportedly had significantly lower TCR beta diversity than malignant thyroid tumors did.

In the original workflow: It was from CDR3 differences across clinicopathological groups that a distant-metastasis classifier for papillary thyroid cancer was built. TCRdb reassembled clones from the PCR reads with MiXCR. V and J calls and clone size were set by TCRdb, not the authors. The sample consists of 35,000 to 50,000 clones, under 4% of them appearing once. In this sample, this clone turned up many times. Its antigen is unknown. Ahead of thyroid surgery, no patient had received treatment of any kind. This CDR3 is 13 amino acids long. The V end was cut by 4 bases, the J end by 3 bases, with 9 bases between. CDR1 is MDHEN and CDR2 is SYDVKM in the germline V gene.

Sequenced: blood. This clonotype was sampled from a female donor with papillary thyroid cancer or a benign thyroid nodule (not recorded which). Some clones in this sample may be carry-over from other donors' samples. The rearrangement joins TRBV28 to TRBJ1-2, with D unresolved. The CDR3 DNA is TGTGCCAGCAGTTCCTACAGCTACTATGGCTACACCTTC. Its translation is CASSSYSYYGYTF.